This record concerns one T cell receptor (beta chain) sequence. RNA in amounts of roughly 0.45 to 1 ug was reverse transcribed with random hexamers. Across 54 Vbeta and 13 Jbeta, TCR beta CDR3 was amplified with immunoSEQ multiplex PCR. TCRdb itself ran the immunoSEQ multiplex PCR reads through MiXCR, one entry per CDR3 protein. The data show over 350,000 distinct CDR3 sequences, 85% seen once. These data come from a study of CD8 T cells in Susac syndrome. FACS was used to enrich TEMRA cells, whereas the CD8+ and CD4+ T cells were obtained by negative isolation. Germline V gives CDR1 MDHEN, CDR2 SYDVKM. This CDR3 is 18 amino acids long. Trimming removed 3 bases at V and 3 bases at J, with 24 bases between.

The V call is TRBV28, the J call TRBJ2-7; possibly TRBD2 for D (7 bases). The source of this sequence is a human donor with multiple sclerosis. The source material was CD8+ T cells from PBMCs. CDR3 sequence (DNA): TGTGCCAGCAGTTTCCAGTCCCCAGGAGGGGGGAGGGGCTACGAGCAGTACTTC. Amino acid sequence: CASSFQSPGGGRGYEQYF.